These T cell receptor beta chains were read from a single sample in a study of T cell responses to AZD1222 COVID-19 vaccine. Measured with immunoSEQ multiplex PCR; TCRdb has only the in-frame clones, and not every one. This table holds over 120,000 clones, 80% to 90% found once. Sequencing was performed on peripheral blood, taken on day 0 of AZD1222 vaccination. All receptors come from an adult in good health. Each CDR3 is given with its conserved first and last residue. Clone sizes are given selectively: once, few, many, or a class where the clone is expanded.

>once|TRBJ1-4|TRBV18|13
CASSPGMNEKLFF
>.|TRBJ2-7|TRBV6-5|15
CATDLAGGSSYEQYF
>.|TRBJ2-7|TRBV3-1/TRBV3-2|15
CASSQGTGGAGEQYF
>.|TRBJ1-4|TRBV9|16
CASSPSLRGVNEKLFF
>.|TRBJ2-2|TRBV7-9|16
CASSPPEAGATGELFF
>.|TRBJ2-5|TRBV7-8|15
CASSLSGQRWETQYF
>.|TRBJ2-3|TRBV29-1|17
CSPMGLAETSSTDTQYF
>.|TRBJ2-7|TRBV6-1|16
CASSESMGAGPYEQYF
>.|TRBJ2-1|TRBV7-2|15
CASSFGGGRYNEQFF
>.|TRBJ2-1|TRBV7-9|15
CASSHPGRTNNEQFF
>.|TRBJ1-6|TRBV14|14
CASSPGIYNSPLHF
>.|TRBJ2-7|TRBV10-2|16
CASSESEAGRTYEQYF
>.|TRBJ2-7|TRBV11-2|16
CASSLTSGTVTYEQYF
>.|TRBJ1-2|TRBV18|15
CASSPSRDANYGYTF
>.|TRBJ1-1|TRBV30|12
CAWAPTGIGAFF
>.|TRBJ2-1|TRBV30|14
CASHPRGATNEQFF
>.|TRBJ1-6|TRBV9|15
CASSAYLQGNSPLHF
>.|TRBJ2-7|TRBV30|17
CAWTTPPGTSGRVEQYF
>.|TRBJ1-2|TRBV7-9|16
CASSRYAGDSNYGYTF
>.|TRBJ2-4|TRBV6-5|15
CASAGLGLAKNIQYF
>.|TRBJ2-3|TRBV4-1|17
CASSQGSGLAGVDTQYF
>.|TRBJ2-7|TRBV25-1|13
CASEGTGNYEQYF
>.|TRBJ2-3|TRBV24-1|16
CATSDSQRGGTDTQYF
>.|TRBJ2-3|TRBV5-5|14
CASSLGPTGDTQYF
>.|TRBJ2-7|TRBV4-1|15
CASSPPAGGFYEQYF
>.|TRBJ1-2|TRBV28|12
CASSLRAYGYTF
>.|TRBJ1-3|TRBV6-1|15
CASSEWGDSGNTIYF
>.|TRBJ2-3|TRBV19|15
CASSRPELATDTQYF
>.|TRBJ2-7|TRBV6-4|15
CASRDDRVPPDEQYF
>.|TRBJ1-3|TRBV5-1|15
CASSTTTGSGNTIYF
>.|TRBJ2-5|TRBV9|13
CASSPSGIETQYF
>.|TRBJ1-2|TRBV18|12
CASSEGVYGYTF
>few|TRBJ2-7|TRBV11-2|12
CASSRWSYEQYF
>.|TRBJ1-5|TRBV2|14
CASGRINSNQPQHF
>.|TRBJ1-2|TRBV5-1|15
CASSLGGTAFYGYTF